A selection of T cell receptor beta chains follows, all from one sample in a study of blood T cell repertoires in COVID-19. Clones were sequenced by immunoSEQ multiplex PCR, and TCRdb holds only the in-frame ones, with some missing. The sample records 65,000 or so clones, approximately 90% being singletons. The sequenced sample consisted of peripheral blood. The receptors shown here come from a human donor with acute or convalescent COVID-19. The donor label of this sample is uncertain. The CDR3 runs from the conserved cysteine through the conserved F or W. D genes are given only for firm matches. Only some rows state a clone size, as once, few, many or a class for expanded clones.

TRBV4-1	TRBD1	.	TRBJ2-4	CASSQVLGQGGADIQYF	TGCGCCAGCAGCCAGGTGCTAGGACAGGGGGGGGCGGACATTCAGTACTTC
TRBV19	TRBD1	once	TRBJ2-1	CASTDRVLWNEQFF	TGTGCCAGTACGGACAGGGTTTTGTGGAATGAGCAGTTCTTC
TRBV28	TRBD1	few	TRBJ2-1	CASMIGTGGNEQFF	TGTGCCAGCATGATCGGGACAGGGGGGAATGAGCAGTTCTTC
TRBV24-1	.	.	TRBJ2-3	CATNSGGSTDTQYF	TGTGCCACCAACAGTGGAGGGAGCACAGATACGCAGTATTTT
TRBV6-4	TRBD1	.	TRBJ1-2	CASSDSIDRGLGGYTF	TGTGCCAGCAGTGACTCGATTGACAGGGGTTTGGGTGGCTACACCTTC
TRBV24-1	.	.	TRBJ1-2	CATSDPDGYTF	TGTGCCACCAGTGACCCCGATGGCTACACCTTC
TRBV19	TRBD1	.	TRBJ1-2	CASKIGQGGNGYTF	TGTGCCAGTAAAATTGGACAGGGCGGAAATGGCTACACCTTC
TRBV7-3	.	.	TRBJ2-3	CASSSGTKPSTDTQYF	TGTGCCAGCAGTTCCGGGACAAAACCTAGCACAGATACGCAGTATTTT
TRBV28	.	.	TRBJ1-6	CASILSLGSDNSPLHF	TGTGCCAGCATCCTCTCCCTAGGTTCCGATAATTCACCCCTCCACTTT
TRBV28	.	once	TRBJ1-6	CASKPPPSHSPLHF	TGTGCCAGCAAGCCCCCGCCCTCCCATTCACCCCTCCACTTT
TRBV11-2	TRBD2	.	TRBJ2-3	CASSLELAGGRGTQYF	TGTGCCAGCAGCTTAGAACTAGCGGGAGGACGGGGTACGCAGTATTTT
TRBV30	TRBD1	.	TRBJ1-3	CAWSPGTEGNTIYF	TGTGCCTGGAGTCCGGGGACAGAGGGAAACACCATATATTTT
TRBV2	TRBD2	.	TRBJ2-1	CASSERERLSSYNEQFF	TGTGCCAGCAGTGAGCGGGAGCGCTTGAGCTCCTACAATGAGCAGTTCTTC
TRBV3-1/TRBV3-2	.	.	TRBJ1-4	CASSQGGGYEKLFF	TGTGCCAGCAGCCAAGGTGGAGGGTATGAAAAACTGTTTTTT
TRBV13	.	few	TRBJ2-7	CASSLRQEIYEQYF	TGTGCCAGCAGCCTACGACAGGAGATATACGAGCAGTACTTC
TRBV30	.	.	TRBJ1-5	CAWSPGINQPQHF	TGTGCCTGGAGTCCCGGGATCAATCAGCCCCAGCATTTT
TRBV5-1	TRBD1	.	TRBJ2-2	CASSFWQGAGTGELFF	TGCGCCAGCAGCTTTTGGCAGGGGGCGGGAACCGGGGAGCTGTTTTTT
TRBV28	.	.	TRBJ1-5	CASSPLSPGNQPQHF	TGTGCCAGCAGTCCACTAAGCCCCGGCAATCAGCCCCAGCATTTT
TRBV2	.	.	TRBJ2-7	CAGGSGPPTYEQYF	TGTGCCGGGGGGTCAGGGCCTCCTACCTACGAGCAGTACTTC
TRBV29-1	.	.	TRBJ2-1	CSVERRVGEQFF	TGCAGCGTTGAACGCAGGGTCGGTGAGCAGTTCTTC
TRBV7-6	TRBD1	few	TRBJ1-1	CASSLVAGQGGTEAFF	TGTGCCAGCAGCTTAGTGGCGGGACAGGGGGGCACTGAAGCTTTCTTT
TRBV6-6	TRBD1	.	TRBJ2-5	CASSSTTDRGKETQYF	TGTGCCAGCAGTTCGACTACAGACAGGGGAAAAGAGACCCAGTACTTC
TRBV5-4	TRBD1	.	TRBJ2-5	CASSPSTGVERETQYF	TGTGCCAGCAGCCCATCGACAGGGGTTGAACGGGAGACCCAGTACTTC
TRBV5-4	TRBD1	.	TRBJ2-3	CASSLRDRGGADTQYF	TGTGCCAGCAGCCTCCGGGACAGGGGTGGGGCAGATACGCAGTATTTT
TRBV20-1	.	.	TRBJ2-3	CSASERLSTDTQYF	TGCAGTGCTAGTGAGCGGCTCAGCACAGATACGCAGTATTTT
TRBV3-1/TRBV3-2	TRBD1	.	TRBJ1-2	CASSYPGGGYTF	TGTGCCAGCAGTTACCCAGGGGGTGGCTACACCTTC
TRBV4-1	TRBD2	few	TRBJ2-3	CASSQAYGASGGTDTQYF	TGCGCCAGCAGCCAAGCTTACGGGGCTAGCGGGGGCACAGATACGCAGTATTTT
TRBV6-5	TRBD2	.	TRBJ2-3	CASSYTGTSPNTQYF	TGTGCCAGCAGTTACACAGGGACTAGCCCCAATACGCAGTATTTT
TRBV3-1/TRBV3-2	TRBD1	.	TRBJ2-6	CASSRMTGSGANVLTF	TGTGCCAGCAGCCGCATGACAGGGTCTGGGGCCAACGTCCTGACTTTC
TRBV30	.	.	TRBJ2-3	CARQSLSVADTQYF	TGTGCCCGTCAATCATTATCGGTCGCAGATACGCAGTATTTT
TRBV19	.	.	TRBJ1-2	CASSRVYRVVTNYGYTF	TGTGCCAGTTCCAGGGTATATCGAGTTGTAACTAACTATGGCTACACCTTC
TRBV7-9	TRBD1	.	TRBJ1-4	CASSRSLTGEYEKLFF	TGTGCCAGCAGCCGATCTCTGACAGGGGAGTATGAAAAACTGTTTTTT
TRBV28	.	.	TRBJ2-2	CASSLRGLANTGELFF	TGTGCCAGCAGTTTGAGAGGGCTTGCGAACACCGGGGAGCTGTTTTTT
TRBV2	.	once	TRBJ1-2	CASSANSQIYGYTF	TGTGCCAGCAGTGCTAATTCACAGATCTATGGCTACACCTTC
TRBV28	TRBD1	.	TRBJ2-2	CASIQGAQRELFF	TGTGCCAGCATACAGGGGGCGCAAAGGGAGCTGTTTTTT
TRBV10-3	TRBD2	.	TRBJ2-3	CAISVGAGETDTQYF	TGTGCCATCAGTGTTGGGGCGGGGGAAACAGATACGCAGTATTTT
TRBV6-6	TRBD2	.	TRBJ2-1	CATEGTGGFNEQFF	TGTGCCACAGAGGGGACGGGAGGTTTCAATGAGCAGTTCTTC
TRBV28	.	.	TRBJ1-5	CASLPVGSVKDQPQHF	TGTGCCAGCCTCCCGGTTGGCAGCGTGAAGGATCAGCCCCAGCATTTT
TRBV18	.	.	TRBJ2-2	CASSAGQTGELFF	TGTGCCAGCTCAGCAGGACAGACCGGGGAGCTGTTTTTT
TRBV10-3	.	few	TRBJ1-1	CAISGRGGTEAFF	TGTGCCATCAGTGGGAGGGGGGGCACTGAAGCTTTCTTT
TRBV7-8	TRBD1	.	TRBJ1-2	CASSHGTGSTYGYTF	TGTGCCAGCAGCCACGGGACAGGGAGTACCTATGGCTACACCTTC
TRBV3-1/TRBV3-2	TRBD1	.	TRBJ2-1	CASSRQGLEQFF	TGTGCCAGCAGTCGACAGGGGCTTGAGCAGTTCTTC
TRBV5-4	TRBD1	.	TRBJ1-4	CASLTARGQATNEKLFF	TGTGCCAGCCTAACCGCCAGGGGGCAGGCAACTAATGAAAAACTGTTTTTT
TRBV9	.	.	TRBJ1-1	CASSPHLGGTEAFF	TGTGCCAGCAGCCCCCATCTGGGGGGGACTGAAGCTTTCTTT
TRBV19	TRBD1	.	TRBJ2-4	CASSKGQGVNIQYF	TGTGCCAGTAGTAAGGGACAGGGGGTGAACATTCAGTACTTC
TRBV29-1	TRBD1	.	TRBJ1-1	CSFHRGWEAFF	TGCAGCTTTCACAGGGGGTGGGAAGCTTTCTTT
TRBV19	TRBD2	.	TRBJ2-1	CASSIDFVAGGGSYNEQFF	TGTGCCAGTAGTATAGATTTCGTAGCGGGAGGGGGCTCCTACAATGAGCAGTTCTTC
TRBV24-1	TRBD2	once	TRBJ2-3	CATSDPYGGSGPSTDTQYF	TGTGCCACCAGTGACCCCTACGGGGGGAGCGGTCCTAGCACAGATACGCAGTATTTT
TRBV9	TRBD1	.	TRBJ2-3	CASSFRQGASDTQYF	TGTGCCAGCAGCTTCCGACAGGGGGCCTCAGATACGCAGTATTTT
TRBV5-1	.	.	TRBJ1-2	CASSLDREGTSYTF	TGCGCCAGCAGCTTGGACCGGGAGGGGACAAGCTACACCTTC
TRBV2	.	.	TRBJ2-7	CASKRAWGDSYEQYF	TGTGCCAGCAAGAGAGCTTGGGGGGACTCCTACGAGCAGTACTTC
TRBV7-9	.	once	TRBJ1-2	CASSPVGGRGYGYTF	TGTGCCAGCAGCCCGGTGGGGGGGCGCGGCTATGGCTACACCTTC